The TCR beta chain under discussion was sequenced for a study of cytomegalovirus exposure and HLA in healthy donors. Points from the study as a whole: Cytomegalovirus status was reportedly diagnosed by the classifier with high specificity and sensitivity. Researchers catalogued approximately 160 TCR beta chains as cytomegalovirus-associated.

This CDR3 has 14 amino acids. Germline values: CDR1 SGHTA, CDR2 FQGNSA. The J segment lost 4 bases and the V segment lost 3 bases, leaving 3 bases of the junction unmatched. As regards this clone: Its antigen is unidentified.

PCR was performed using 60 Vbeta and 13 Jbeta primers. Profiled with immunoSEQ multiplex PCR; TCRdb holds only in-frame clones, not every one. The sample's table shows roughly 70,000 clones. V and J are TRBV7-2 and TRBJ2-1; 7 bases map to TRBD1. Sequenced sample: PBMCs. The receptor's source is a female donor in good health and CMV-seropositive. The CDR3 DNA reads as TGTGCCAGCAGCTTCGGGACAGCTTACAATGAGCAGTTCTTC. Translation: CASSFGTAYNEQFF.